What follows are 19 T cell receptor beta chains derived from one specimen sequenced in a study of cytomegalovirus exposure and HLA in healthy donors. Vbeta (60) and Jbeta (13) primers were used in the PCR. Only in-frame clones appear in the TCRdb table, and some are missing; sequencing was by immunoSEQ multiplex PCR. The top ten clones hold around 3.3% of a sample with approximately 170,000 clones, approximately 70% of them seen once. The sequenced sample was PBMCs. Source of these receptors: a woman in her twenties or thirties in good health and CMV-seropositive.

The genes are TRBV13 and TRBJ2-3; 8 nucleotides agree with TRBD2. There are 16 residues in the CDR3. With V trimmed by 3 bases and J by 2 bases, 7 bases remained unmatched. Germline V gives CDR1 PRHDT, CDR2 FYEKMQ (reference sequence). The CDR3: CASSLILAGHTDTQYF. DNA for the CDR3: TGTGCCAGCAGCTTGATCTTAGCGGGGCACACAGATACGCAGTATTTT. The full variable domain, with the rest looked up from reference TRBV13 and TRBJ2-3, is AAGVIQSPRHLIKEKRETATLKCYPIPRHDTVYWYQQGPGQDPQFLISFYEKMQSDKGSIPDRFSAQQFSDYHSELNMSSLELGDSALYFCASSLILAGHTDTQYFGPGTRLTVL.

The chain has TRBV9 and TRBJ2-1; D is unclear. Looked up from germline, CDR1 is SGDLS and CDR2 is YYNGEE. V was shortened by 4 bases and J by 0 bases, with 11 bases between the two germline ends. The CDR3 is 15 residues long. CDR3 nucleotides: TGTGCCAGCAGCTCCCGGGTAAGCTCCTACAATGAGCAGTTCTTC. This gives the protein CASSSRVSSYNEQFF. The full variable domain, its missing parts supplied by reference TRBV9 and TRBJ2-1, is DSGVTQTPKHLITATGQRVTLRCSPRSGDLSVYWYQQSLDQGLQFLIQYYNGEERAKGNILERFSAQQFPDLHSELNLSSLELGDSALYFCASSSRVSSYNEQFFGPGTRLTVL.

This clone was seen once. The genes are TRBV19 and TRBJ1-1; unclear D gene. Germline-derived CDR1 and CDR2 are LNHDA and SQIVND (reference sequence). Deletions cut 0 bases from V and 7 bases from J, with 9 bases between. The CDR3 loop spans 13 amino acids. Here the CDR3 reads CASSIDPRGEAFF. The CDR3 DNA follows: TGTGCCAGTAGTATAGATCCCCGGGGTGAAGCTTTCTTT.

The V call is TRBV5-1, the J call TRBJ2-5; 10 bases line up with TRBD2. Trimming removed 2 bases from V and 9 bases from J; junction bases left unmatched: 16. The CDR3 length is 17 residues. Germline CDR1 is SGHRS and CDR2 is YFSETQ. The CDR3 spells CASSLPTSGTQRVAQYF. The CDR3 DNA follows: TGCGCCAGCAGCTTACCAACTAGCGGGACCCAACGTGTGGCCCAGTACTTC.

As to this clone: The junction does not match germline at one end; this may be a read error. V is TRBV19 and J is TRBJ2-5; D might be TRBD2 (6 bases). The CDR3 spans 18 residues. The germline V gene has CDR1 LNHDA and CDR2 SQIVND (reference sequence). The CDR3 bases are TGTGCCAGTAGTCTGACTGGGCGGGGCCCGGGGCCCCAAGGGACCCAGTACTTC. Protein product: CASSLTGRGPGPQGTQYF.

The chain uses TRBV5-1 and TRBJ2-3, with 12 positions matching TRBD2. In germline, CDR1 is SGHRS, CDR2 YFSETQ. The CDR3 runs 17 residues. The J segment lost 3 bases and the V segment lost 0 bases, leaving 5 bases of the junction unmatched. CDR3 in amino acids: CASSLEPTSGSTDTQYF. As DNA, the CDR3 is TGCGCCAGCAGCTTGGAACCGACTAGCGGGAGTACAGATACGCAGTATTTT.

DNA of the CDR3: TGTGCCATCGGGCCGGGACAGGGGGCGAGGTCAGGCACTGAAGCTTTCTTT. Translation gives CAIGPGQGARSGTEAFF. The chain joins TRBV10-3 to TRBJ1-1, with 12 bases that match TRBD1. With 8 bases clipped from V and 4 bases from J, the junction kept 14 bases outside the gene matches. In germline, CDR1 is ENHRY, CDR2 SYGVKD. The CDR3 totals 17 residues.

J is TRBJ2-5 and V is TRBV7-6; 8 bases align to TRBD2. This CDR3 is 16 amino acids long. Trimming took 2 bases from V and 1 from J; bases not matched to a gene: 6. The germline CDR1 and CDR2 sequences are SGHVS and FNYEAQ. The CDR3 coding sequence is TGTGCCAGCAGCTTATCTTCGGGAGGGGTCCAAGAGACCCAGTACTTC. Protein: CASSLSSGGVQETQYF.

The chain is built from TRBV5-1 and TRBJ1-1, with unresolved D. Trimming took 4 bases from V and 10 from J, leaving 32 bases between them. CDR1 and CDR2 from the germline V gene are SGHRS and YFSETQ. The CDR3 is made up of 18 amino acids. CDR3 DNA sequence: TGCGCCAGCAGCCCGACTGGAATACCATCCTGGACTACTCCAGGAGCTTTCTTT. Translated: CASSPTGIPSWTTPGAFF.

Here the CDR3 DNA reads TGTGCCGGGGAGACGGATACCTACGAGCAGTACTTC. This encodes CAGETDTYEQYF. The rearrangement links TRBV7-9 to TRBJ2-7, with D possibly matching TRBD2 (5 bases). The germline CDR1 and CDR2 sequences are SEHNR and FQNEAQ (reference sequence). The length of the CDR3 is 12 residues. V lost 11 bases to trimming and J lost 2 bases, with 13 bases between them.

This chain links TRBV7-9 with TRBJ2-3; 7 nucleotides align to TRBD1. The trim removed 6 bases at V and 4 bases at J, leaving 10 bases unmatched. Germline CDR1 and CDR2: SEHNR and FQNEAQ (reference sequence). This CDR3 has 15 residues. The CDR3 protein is CASSPGARGSDTQYF. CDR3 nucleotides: TGTGCCAGCAGTCCAGGGGCCAGGGGGTCAGATACGCAGTATTTT.

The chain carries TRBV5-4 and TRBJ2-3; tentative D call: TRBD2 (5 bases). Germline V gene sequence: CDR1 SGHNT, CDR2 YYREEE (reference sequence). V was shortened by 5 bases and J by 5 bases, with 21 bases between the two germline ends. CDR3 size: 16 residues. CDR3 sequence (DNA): TGTGCCAGCAGAGTAGGAGGATCGATGGAGAAAGATACGCAGTATTTT. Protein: CASRVGGSMEKDTQYF.

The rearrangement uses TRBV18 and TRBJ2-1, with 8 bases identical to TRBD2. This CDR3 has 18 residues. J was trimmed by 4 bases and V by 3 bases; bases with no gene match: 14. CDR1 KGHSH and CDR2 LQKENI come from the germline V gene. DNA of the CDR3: TGTGCCAGCTCACCTCCTAAAATAGCGGGAACTATATACAATGAGCAGTTCTTC. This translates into CASSPPKIAGTIYNEQFF.

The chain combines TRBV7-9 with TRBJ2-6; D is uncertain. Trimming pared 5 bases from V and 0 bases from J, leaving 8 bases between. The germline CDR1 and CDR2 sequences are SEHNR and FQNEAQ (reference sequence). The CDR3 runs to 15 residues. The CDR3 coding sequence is TGTGCCAGCAGCCCTGTCCGCTCTGGGGCCAACGTCCTGACTTTC. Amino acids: CASSPVRSGANVLTF.

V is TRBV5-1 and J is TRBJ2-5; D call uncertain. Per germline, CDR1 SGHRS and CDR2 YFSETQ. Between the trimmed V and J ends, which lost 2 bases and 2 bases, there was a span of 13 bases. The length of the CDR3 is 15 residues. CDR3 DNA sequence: TGCGCCAGCAGCTTAAGGTCTGTGACACAAGAGACCCAGTACTTC. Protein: CASSLRSVTQETQYF.

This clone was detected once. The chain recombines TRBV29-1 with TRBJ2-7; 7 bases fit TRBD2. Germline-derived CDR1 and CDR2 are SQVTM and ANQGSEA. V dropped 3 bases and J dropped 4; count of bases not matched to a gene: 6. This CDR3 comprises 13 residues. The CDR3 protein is CSVESQREYEQYF. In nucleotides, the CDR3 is TGCAGCGTTGAGTCCCAGCGGGAATACGAGCAGTACTTC.

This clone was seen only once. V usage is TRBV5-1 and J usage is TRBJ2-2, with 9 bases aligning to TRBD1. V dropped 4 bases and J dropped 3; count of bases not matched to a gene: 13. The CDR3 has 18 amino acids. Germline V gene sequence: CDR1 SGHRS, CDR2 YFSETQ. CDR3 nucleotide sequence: TGCGCCAGCAGCCTCTCCGGGACAGGGAGGATTGACACCGGGGAGCTGTTTTTT. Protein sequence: CASSLSGTGRIDTGELFF.

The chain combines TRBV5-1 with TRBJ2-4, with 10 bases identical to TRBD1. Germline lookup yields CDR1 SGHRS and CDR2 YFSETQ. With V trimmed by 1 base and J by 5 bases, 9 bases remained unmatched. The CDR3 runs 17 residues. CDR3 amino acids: CASSLFGTGVGENIQYF. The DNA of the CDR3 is TGCGCCAGCAGCTTGTTCGGGACAGGGGTGGGGGAAAACATTCAGTACTTC.

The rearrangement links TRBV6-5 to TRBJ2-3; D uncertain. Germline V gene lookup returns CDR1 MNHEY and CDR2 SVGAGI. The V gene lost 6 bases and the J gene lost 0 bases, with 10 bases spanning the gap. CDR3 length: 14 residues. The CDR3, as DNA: TGTGCCAGCAGCCCCAAGCCCAGCACAGATACGCAGTATTTT. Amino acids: CASSPKPSTDTQYF.